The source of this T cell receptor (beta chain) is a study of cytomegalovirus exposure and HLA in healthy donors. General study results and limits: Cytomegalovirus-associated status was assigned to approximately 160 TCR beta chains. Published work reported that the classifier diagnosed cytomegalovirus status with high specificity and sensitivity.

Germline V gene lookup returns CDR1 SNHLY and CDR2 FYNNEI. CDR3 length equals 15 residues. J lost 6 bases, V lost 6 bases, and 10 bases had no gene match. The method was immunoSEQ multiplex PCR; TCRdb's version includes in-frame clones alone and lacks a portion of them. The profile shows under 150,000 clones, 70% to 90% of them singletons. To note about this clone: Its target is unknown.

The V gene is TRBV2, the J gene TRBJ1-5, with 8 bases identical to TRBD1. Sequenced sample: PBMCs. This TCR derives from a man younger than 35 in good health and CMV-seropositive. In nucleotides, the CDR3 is TGTGCCAGCAGATTTGACAGGGGCATCGCTCAGCCCCAGCATTTT. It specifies CASRFDRGIAQPQHF.